These T cell receptor beta chains were read from a single sample in a study of identical twins. TCRdb re-analysed the 5' RACE reads in MiXCR, keeping a single row per CDR3 protein. This table holds 1.5 million or so distinct CDR3 sequences, less than 35% found once. The sequencing input was cord blood. The receptors stem from a newborn girl in good health. Each CDR3 is given with its conserved first and last residue. A D gene is named only where the DNA matches it firmly. The size of a clone is reported for some rows only, either as once, few or many, or as a class for expanded clones.

>TRBJ2-5|TRBD2|TRBV20-1|-
TGCAGTGCTAGCCCGACTAGCGGGGGGAAGACCCAGTACTTC
CSASPTSGGKTQYF
>TRBJ2-7|-|TRBV12-1|few
TGTGCCAGCACTAGCGCCCCCTCCTACGAGCAGTACTTC
CASTSAPSYEQYF
>TRBJ2-1|TRBD2|TRBV12-3/TRBV12-4|-
TGTGCCAGCAGTTTCTCCGAGCGGGAGGTGGGCTATGAGCAGTTCTTC
CASSFSEREVGYEQFF
>TRBJ2-1|-|TRBV6-5|-
TGTGCCAGCAGCCCACCGGGGCGGGACTCCTACAATGAGCAGTTCTTC
CASSPPGRDSYNEQFF
>TRBJ1-6|-|TRBV20-1|-
TGCAGTGCTAGAGGGTTTCAGGGGATTGGAAATTCACCCCTCCACTTT
CSARGFQGIGNSPLHF
>TRBJ2-1|-|TRBV5-1|once
TGCGCCAGCAGCTCGACGGGGGAGTCATACAATGAGCAGTTCTTC
CASSSTGESYNEQFF
>TRBJ2-5|-|TRBV28|-
TGTGCCAGCAGTTTCCAGGGCAGGGGATCAGAGACCCAGTACTTC
CASSFQGRGSETQYF
>TRBJ1-5|-|TRBV21-1|few
TGTGCCAGCGGAGGGTCGGGCAATCAGCCCCAGCATTTT
CASGGSGNQPQHF
>TRBJ2-7|TRBD1|TRBV18|few
TGTGCCAGCTCACCATGGCAGGGGGCTGGCTCCTACGAGCAGTACTTC
CASSPWQGAGSYEQYF
>TRBJ2-2|TRBD2|TRBV5-1|few
TGCGCCAGCAGCACGGGACTAGGGAACACCGGGGAGCTGTTTTTT
CASSTGLGNTGELFF
>TRBJ1-5|-|TRBV27|many
TGTGCCAGCAGCTTAAGCTATAGCAATCAGCCCCAGCATTTT
CASSLSYSNQPQHF
>TRBJ1-1|TRBD1|TRBV5-1|-
TGCGCCAGCAGCCCCTTGAGGGGGCGGAGGAACACTGAAGCTTTCTTT
CASSPLRGRRNTEAFF
>TRBJ1-2|-|TRBV7-9|few
TGTGCCAGCAGCCCCGATGGGGGTTGGGGCTACACCTTC
CASSPDGGWGYTF
>TRBJ2-7|-|TRBV27|-
TGTGCCAGCAGTTTAAACCCTTGGGCTAGCGAAAAATACAATGAGCAGTACTTC
CASSLNPWASEKYNEQYF
>TRBJ1-6|-|TRBV24-1|-
TGTGCCACCAGTGTGGAACGCCTGAGCTCCCATAATTCACCCCTCCACTTT
CATSVERLSSHNSPLHF
>TRBJ2-7|TRBD1|TRBV12-3/TRBV12-4|-
TGTGCCAGCAGTTTGTGGGGACAGGGGCCCTACGAGCAGTACTTC
CASSLWGQGPYEQYF
>TRBJ1-2|-|TRBV28|few
TGTGCCAGCAGTTCTGTTGTGCGTCTTCATGGCTACACCTTC
CASSSVVRLHGYTF
>TRBJ2-5|TRBD2|TRBV7-2|-
TGTGCCAGCAGCTTAGGGGCTAGCGGGAGATTCGGGGAGACCCAGTACTTC
CASSLGASGRFGETQYF
>TRBJ2-5|TRBD2|TRBV28|few
TGTGCCAGCAGTTCTCATGGACTAGCGGGAGGCAAGACCCAGTACTTC
CASSSHGLAGGKTQYF
>TRBJ2-1|TRBD2|TRBV7-8|-
TGTGCCAGCAGCTTAGAGCCGGGGGGTGCGTACAATGGGCAGTTCTTC
CASSLEPGGAYNGQFF
>TRBJ2-1|-|TRBV29-1|few
TGCAGCGTTGTGGGGCAGGGGGGGTACAATGAGCAGTTCTTC
CSVVGQGGYNEQFF
>TRBJ1-1|-|TRBV4-1|few
TGCGCCAGCAGCCAAGATCTCAGGAGGTACCGGACAGACACTGAAGCTTTCTTT
CASSQDLRRYRTDTEAFF
>TRBJ2-5|TRBD2|TRBV6-1|-
TGTGCCAGCACCCTAGGGACTAGCGTTGAGACCCAGTACTTC
CASTLGTSVETQYF
>TRBJ2-1|-|TRBV4-2|-
TGTGCCAGCAGCCAAGCAGCGCGCAAGAGCTCCTACAATGAGCAGTTCTTC
CASSQAARKSSYNEQFF
>TRBJ1-4|TRBD1|TRBV12-3/TRBV12-4|few
TGTGCCAGCAGACTCGGGACAGGGCCTAATGAAAAACTGTTTTTT
CASRLGTGPNEKLFF
>TRBJ1-5|TRBD1|TRBV12-3/TRBV12-4|few
TGTGCCAGCAGTTTCGTGACAGGGGGCCATCAGCCCCAGCATTTT
CASSFVTGGHQPQHF
>TRBJ2-5|TRBD1|TRBV6-1|-
TGTGCCAGCAGGACAGGGGTTTACAATGAGCAGTACTTC
CASRTGVYNEQYF
>TRBJ1-2|-|TRBV6-1|few
TGTGCCAGCAGTGAATGGCTCAGGTCGAGTTTTGGCTACACCTTC
CASSEWLRSSFGYTF
>TRBJ1-1|-|TRBV9|few
TGTGCCAGCAGCGTAGCCAGGGAAATTCCTGAAGCTTTCTTT
CASSVAREIPEAFF
>TRBJ1-5|-|TRBV5-6|-
TGTGCCAGCAGATTGGAGGGTTATCAGCCCCAGCATTTT
CASRLEGYQPQHF
>TRBJ1-1|-|TRBV29-1|many
TGCAGCGTCCAGGGAACTGAAGCTTTCTTT
CSVQGTEAFF
>TRBJ2-3|-|TRBV20-1|few
TGCAGTGCTAGAGCTACTAGAGGGGCAGATACGCAGTATTTT
CSARATRGADTQYF
>TRBJ2-2|-|TRBV10-1|-
TGCGCCAGCAGTGCGGCGCGGGGGCACACCGGGGAGCTGTTTTTT
CASSAARGHTGELFF
>TRBJ2-1|-|TRBV12-3/TRBV12-4|-
TGTGCCAGCAGTTTGGGCCCCTGGGGCTACAATGAGCAGTTCTTC
CASSLGPWGYNEQFF
>TRBJ2-1|-|TRBV20-1|few
TGCAGTGCTGTTTTCGGGCGGTTCTACAATGAGCAGTTCTTC
CSAVFGRFYNEQFF
>TRBJ1-1|-|TRBV5-5|few
TGTGCCAGCAGCTCGGTCATGGGTGTAAGAGCTGAAGCTTTCTTT
CASSSVMGVRAEAFF
>TRBJ2-1|TRBD2|TRBV20-1|few
TGCAGTGCTAGAGATGGGCTAGCGGTGCGCTCCTACAATGAGCAGTTCTTC
CSARDGLAVRSYNEQFF
>TRBJ2-1|TRBD2|TRBV4-1|-
TGCGCCAGCAGCCAATCCCCTAGCGGGAGGGCCGGTGAGCAGTTCTTC
CASSQSPSGRAGEQFF
>TRBJ2-1|TRBD1|TRBV6-5|few
TGTGCCAGCAGTTCACGCCTGGGACAGGGTGGGACATATAATGAGCAGTTCTTC
CASSSRLGQGGTYNEQFF
>TRBJ1-6|TRBD1|TRBV6-5|few
TGTGCCAGCAGTTACTCGAACAGGGGACATAATTCACCCCTCCACTTT
CASSYSNRGHNSPLHF
>TRBJ2-1|-|TRBV7-9|few
TGTGCCAGCAGCCTAGGGCGGGAAATGGGGAATGAGCAGTTCTTC
CASSLGREMGNEQFF
>TRBJ1-4|-|TRBV19|-
TGTGCCAGTAGTTGGGGGACGGCCTCAACTAATGAAAAACTGTTTTTT
CASSWGTASTNEKLFF
>TRBJ2-1|-|TRBV7-9|-
TGTGCCAGCAGCCCCGGGGCCTCTCGGGCGACCTACAATGAGCAGTTCTTC
CASSPGASRATYNEQFF
>TRBJ2-5|TRBD1|TRBV28|-
TGTGCCAGCAGTGTACAGGGGGCGGTATTAGATGAGCAGTACTTC
CASSVQGAVLDEQYF
>TRBJ1-5|TRBD1|TRBV10-3|many
TGTGCCATCAGTGACCCCACAGGGGCAGGCAATCAGCCCCAGCATTTT
CAISDPTGAGNQPQHF
>TRBJ1-2|TRBD1|TRBV20-1|many
TGCAGTGCTAGACCCCGCATAGGACAGGAAAACTATGGCTACACCTTC
CSARPRIGQENYGYTF
>TRBJ1-4|-|TRBV5-1|few
TGCGCCAGCAGTCAGGGTCCGGCTAATGAAAAACTGTTTTTT
CASSQGPANEKLFF
>TRBJ1-1|-|TRBV28|-
TGTGCCAGCAGACTCTGGGGGGGCAGGTCGAACACTGAAGCTTTCTTT
CASRLWGGRSNTEAFF
>TRBJ2-1|-|TRBV20-1|few
TGCAGTGCTAGAGGGACCGACGCCTACAATGAGCAGTTCTTC
CSARGTDAYNEQFF
>TRBJ2-1|TRBD2|TRBV4-1|-
TGCGCCAGCAGCCACGGAGCGGGACTAGCGGGGGAGAATGAGCAGTTCTTC
CASSHGAGLAGENEQFF
>TRBJ2-7|TRBD2|TRBV12-3/TRBV12-4|few
TGTGCCAGCAGTCGGACTAGCGGGACCCGATCCTACGAGCAGTACTTC
CASSRTSGTRSYEQYF
>TRBJ2-4|TRBD1|TRBV7-2|-
TGTGCCAGCAGCTGGCTTTCGGACAGGAAGGCCAAAAACATTCAGTACTTC
CASSWLSDRKAKNIQYF
>TRBJ2-3|TRBD2|TRBV10-3|many
TGTGCCATCACTAGCGGGAGCACAGATACGCAGTATTTT
CAITSGSTDTQYF